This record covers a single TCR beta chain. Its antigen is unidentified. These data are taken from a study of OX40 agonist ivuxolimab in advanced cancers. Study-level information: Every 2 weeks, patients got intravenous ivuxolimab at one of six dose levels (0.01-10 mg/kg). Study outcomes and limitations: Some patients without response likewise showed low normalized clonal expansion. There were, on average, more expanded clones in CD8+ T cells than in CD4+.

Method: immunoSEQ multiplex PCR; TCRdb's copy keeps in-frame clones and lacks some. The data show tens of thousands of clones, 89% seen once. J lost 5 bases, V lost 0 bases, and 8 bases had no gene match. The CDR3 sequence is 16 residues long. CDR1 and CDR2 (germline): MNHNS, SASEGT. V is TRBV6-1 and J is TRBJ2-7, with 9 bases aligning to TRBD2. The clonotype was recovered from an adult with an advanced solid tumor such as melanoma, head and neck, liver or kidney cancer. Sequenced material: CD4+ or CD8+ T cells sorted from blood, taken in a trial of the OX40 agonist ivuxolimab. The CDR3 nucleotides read TGTGCCAGCAGTGAAGCAGGGCTAGCGGGAAACCACGAGCAGTACTTC. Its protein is CASSEAGLAGNHEQYF.